The 2 T cell receptor beta chains given below trace back to one sample, sequenced in a study of tissue T cells after allogeneic stem cell transplantation. Assay used: immunoSEQ multiplex PCR; TCRdb lists only in-frame clones, some missing. Of 25,000 or so clones detected, around 90% appear once; the ten largest clones hold approximately 2%. The specimen was blood, collected before transplantation. The origin of the receptors is a male donor aged 60 or over who later had graft-versus-host disease after an allogeneic stem cell transplant.

J is TRBJ2-3 and V is TRBV4-2; D gene unclear. Per germline, CDR1 LGHNA and CDR2 YNFKEQ. The V and J ends lost 4 bases and 4 bases respectively, with 15 bases between them. CDR3 length equals 15 residues. The DNA for the CDR3 is TGTGCCAGCAGCCGTGGGCAGCGCGATGCAGATACGCAGTATTTT. It specifies CASSRGQRDADTQYF.

The CDR3: CASSHPGLAPHEQYF. CDR3 DNA sequence: TGTGCCAGCAGTCACCCTGGACTAGCCCCCCACGAGCAGTACTTC. The chain couples TRBV6-5 to TRBJ2-7; 8 bases map to TRBD2. The germline CDR1 and CDR2 sequences are MNHEY and SVGAGI. V gave up 5 bases and J gave up 5 bases; unmatched junction bases: 11. The CDR3 has 15 residues.